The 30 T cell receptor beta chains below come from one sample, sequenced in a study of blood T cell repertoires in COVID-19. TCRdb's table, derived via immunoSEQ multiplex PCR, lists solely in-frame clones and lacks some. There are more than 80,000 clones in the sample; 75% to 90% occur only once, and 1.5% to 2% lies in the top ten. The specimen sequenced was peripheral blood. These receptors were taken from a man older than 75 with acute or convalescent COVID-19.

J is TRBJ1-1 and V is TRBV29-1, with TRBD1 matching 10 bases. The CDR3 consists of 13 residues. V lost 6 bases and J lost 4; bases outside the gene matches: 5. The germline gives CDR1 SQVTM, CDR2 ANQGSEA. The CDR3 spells CSVERTGGTEAFF. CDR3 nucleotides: TGCAGCGTCGAAAGGACAGGGGGCACTGAAGCTTTCTTT.

The CDR3 region has the DNA TGTGCCACCAGCCCGACAGGGGCTGGGGCCAACGTCCTGACTTTC. Amino acid sequence: CATSPTGAGANVLTF. V gene TRBV24-1 combines with J gene TRBJ2-6; the match to TRBD1 covers 8 bases. Germline loops: CDR1 KGHDR, CDR2 SFDVKD. CDR3 size: 15 residues. The junction had 3 bases not matched to a gene; V was cut back by 7 bases and J by 2 bases.

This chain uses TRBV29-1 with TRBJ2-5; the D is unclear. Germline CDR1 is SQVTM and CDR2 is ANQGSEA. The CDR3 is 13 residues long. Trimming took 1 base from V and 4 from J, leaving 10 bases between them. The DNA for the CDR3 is TGCAGCGTTGAAGTGTCAAGCACAGAGACCCAGTACTTC. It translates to CSVEVSSTETQYF.

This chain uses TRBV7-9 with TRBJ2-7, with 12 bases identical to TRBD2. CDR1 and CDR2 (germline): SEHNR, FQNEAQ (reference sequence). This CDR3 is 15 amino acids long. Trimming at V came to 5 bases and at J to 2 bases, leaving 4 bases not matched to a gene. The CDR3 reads CASSPRTSGTYEQYF. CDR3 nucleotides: TGTGCCAGCAGCCCCCGGACTAGCGGGACCTACGAGCAGTACTTC.

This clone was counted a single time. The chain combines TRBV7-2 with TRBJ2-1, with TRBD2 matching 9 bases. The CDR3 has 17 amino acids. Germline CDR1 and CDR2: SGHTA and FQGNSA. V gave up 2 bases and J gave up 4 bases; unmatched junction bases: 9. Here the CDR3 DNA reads TGTGCCAGCAGCTTAATGTTCACTAGCGGGCGTTACAATGAGCAGTTCTTC. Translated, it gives CASSLMFTSGRYNEQFF.

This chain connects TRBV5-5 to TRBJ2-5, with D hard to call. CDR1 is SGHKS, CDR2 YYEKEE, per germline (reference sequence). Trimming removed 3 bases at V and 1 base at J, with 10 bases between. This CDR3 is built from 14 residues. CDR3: CASSSNTVQETQYF. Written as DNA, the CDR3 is TGTGCCAGCAGCTCGAATACAGTCCAAGAGACCCAGTACTTC. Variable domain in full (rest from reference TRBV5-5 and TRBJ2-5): DAGVTQSPTHLIKTRGQQVTLRCSPISGHKSVSWYQQVLGQGPQFIFQYYEKEERGRGNFPDRFSARQFPNYSSELNVNALLLGDSALYLCASSSNTVQETQYFGPGTRLLVL.

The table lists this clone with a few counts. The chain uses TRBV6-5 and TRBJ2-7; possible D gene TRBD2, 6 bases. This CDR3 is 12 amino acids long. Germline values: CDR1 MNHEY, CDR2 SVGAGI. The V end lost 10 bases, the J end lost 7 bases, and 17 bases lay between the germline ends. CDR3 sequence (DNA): TGTGCCACCTCTAGGGGTGGAGGGGAGCAGTACTTC. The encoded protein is CATSRGGGEQYF.

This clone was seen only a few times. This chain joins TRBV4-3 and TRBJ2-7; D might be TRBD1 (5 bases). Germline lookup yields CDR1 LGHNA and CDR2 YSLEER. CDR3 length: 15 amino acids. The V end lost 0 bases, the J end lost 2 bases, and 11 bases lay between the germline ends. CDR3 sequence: CASSQDLRGPYEQYF. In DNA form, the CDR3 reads TGCGCCAGCAGCCAAGATCTAAGGGGTCCCTACGAGCAGTACTTC.

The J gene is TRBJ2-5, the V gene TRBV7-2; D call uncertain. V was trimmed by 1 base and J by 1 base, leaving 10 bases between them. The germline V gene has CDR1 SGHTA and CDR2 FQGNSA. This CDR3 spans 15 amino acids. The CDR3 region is CASSLVSGSQETQYF. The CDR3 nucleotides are TGTGCCAGCAGCTTAGTCTCCGGGTCCCAAGAGACCCAGTACTTC.

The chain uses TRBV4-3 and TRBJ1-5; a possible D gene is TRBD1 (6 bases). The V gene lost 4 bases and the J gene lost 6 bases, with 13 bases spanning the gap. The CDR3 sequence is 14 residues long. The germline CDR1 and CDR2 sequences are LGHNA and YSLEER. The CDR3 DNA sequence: TGCGCCAGCAGCCCTCGGGCAGGGGTTCAGCCCCAGCATTTT. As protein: CASSPRAGVQPQHF.

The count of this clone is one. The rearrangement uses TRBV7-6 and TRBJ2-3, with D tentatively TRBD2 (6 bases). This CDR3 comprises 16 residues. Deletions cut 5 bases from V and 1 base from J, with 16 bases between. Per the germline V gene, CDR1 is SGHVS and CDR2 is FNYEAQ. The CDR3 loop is CASSRQTRRGTDTQYF. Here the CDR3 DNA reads TGTGCCAGCAGCCGTCAGACTAGACGGGGCACAGATACGCAGTATTTT.

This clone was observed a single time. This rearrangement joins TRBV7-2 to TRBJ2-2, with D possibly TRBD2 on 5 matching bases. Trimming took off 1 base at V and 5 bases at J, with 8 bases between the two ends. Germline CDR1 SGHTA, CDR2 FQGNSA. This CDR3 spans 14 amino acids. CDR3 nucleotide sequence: TGTGCCAGCAGCTTAGTGCGGGCGACCGGGGAGCTGTTTTTT. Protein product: CASSLVRATGELFF. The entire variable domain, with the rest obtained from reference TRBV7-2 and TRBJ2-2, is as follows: GAGVSQSPSNKVTEKGKDVELRCDPISGHTALYWYRQSLGQGLEFLIYFQGNSAPDKSGLPSDRFSAERTGGSVSTLTIQRTQQEDSAVYLCASSLVRATGELFFGEGSRLTVL.

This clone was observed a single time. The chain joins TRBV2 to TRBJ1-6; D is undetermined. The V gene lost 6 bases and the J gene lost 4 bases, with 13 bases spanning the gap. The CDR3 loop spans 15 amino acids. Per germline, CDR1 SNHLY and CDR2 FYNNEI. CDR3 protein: CASSPDLEYNSPLHF. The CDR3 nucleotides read TGTGCCAGCAGCCCAGACTTGGAGTATAATTCACCCCTCCACTTT.

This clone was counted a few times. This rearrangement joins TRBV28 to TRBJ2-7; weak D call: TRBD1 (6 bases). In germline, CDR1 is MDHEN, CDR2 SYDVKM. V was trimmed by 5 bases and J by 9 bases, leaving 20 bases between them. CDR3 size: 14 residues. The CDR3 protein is CASSQRTYRAGQYF. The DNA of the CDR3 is TGTGCCAGCAGTCAGAGGACCTACAGGGCCGGGCAGTACTTC.

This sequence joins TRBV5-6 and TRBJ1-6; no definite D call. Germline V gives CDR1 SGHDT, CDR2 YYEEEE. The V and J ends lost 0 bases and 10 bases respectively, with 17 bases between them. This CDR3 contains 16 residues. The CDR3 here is CASSLVLDYSGSPLHF. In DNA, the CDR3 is TGTGCCAGCAGCTTGGTATTGGATTATTCGGGGTCACCCCTCCACTTT.

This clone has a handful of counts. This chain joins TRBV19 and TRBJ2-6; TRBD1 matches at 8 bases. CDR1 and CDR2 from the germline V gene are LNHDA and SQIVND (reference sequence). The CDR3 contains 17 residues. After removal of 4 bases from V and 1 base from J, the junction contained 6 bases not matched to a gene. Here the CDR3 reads CASSRGQVGSGANVLTF. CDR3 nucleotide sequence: TGTGCCAGTAGTAGGGGACAGGTGGGTTCTGGGGCCAACGTCCTGACTTTC.

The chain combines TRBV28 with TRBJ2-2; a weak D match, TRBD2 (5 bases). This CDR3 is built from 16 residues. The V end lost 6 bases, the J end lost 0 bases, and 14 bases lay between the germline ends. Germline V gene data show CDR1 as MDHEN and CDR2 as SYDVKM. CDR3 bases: TGTGCCAGCAGCGCCGGCTCGCGGGCGAACACCGGGGAGCTGTTTTTT. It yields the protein CASSAGSRANTGELFF.

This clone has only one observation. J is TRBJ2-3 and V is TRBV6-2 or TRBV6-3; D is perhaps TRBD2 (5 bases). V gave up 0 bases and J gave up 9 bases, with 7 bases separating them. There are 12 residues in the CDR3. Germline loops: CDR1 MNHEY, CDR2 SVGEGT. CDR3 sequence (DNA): TGTGCCAGCAGTTACTCACGGGGAACGCAGTATTTT. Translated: CASSYSRGTQYF.

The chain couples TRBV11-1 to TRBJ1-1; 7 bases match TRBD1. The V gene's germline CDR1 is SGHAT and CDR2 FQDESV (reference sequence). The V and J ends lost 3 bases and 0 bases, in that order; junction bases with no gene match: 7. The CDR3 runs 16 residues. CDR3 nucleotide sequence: TGTGCCAGCAGCTTTGGGACAGCTATTTTGAACACTGAAGCTTTCTTT. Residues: CASSFGTAILNTEAFF.

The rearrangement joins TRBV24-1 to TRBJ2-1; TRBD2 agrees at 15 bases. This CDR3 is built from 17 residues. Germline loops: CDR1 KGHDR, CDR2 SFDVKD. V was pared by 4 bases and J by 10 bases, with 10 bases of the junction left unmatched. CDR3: CATSDPEGLAGGSEQFF. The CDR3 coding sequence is TGTGCCACCAGTGACCCGGAGGGACTAGCGGGAGGCTCGGAGCAGTTCTTC.

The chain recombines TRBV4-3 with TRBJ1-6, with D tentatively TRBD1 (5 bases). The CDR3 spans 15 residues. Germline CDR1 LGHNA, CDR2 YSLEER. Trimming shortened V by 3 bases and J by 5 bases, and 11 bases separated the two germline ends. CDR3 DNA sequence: TGCGCCAGCAGCCAGAACCAAGGGGATAATTCACCCCTCCACTTT. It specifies CASSQNQGDNSPLHF.

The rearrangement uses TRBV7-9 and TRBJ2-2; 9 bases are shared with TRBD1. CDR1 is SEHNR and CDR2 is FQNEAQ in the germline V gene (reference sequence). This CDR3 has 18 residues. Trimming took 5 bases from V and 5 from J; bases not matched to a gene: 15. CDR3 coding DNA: TGTGCCAGCAGCCCTCTTGGAGGACAGGGGAGATTAACCGGGGAGCTGTTTTTT. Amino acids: CASSPLGGQGRLTGELFF.

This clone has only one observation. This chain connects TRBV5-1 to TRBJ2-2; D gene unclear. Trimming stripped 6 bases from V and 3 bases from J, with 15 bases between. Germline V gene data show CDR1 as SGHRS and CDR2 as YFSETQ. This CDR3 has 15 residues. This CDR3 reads CASTSSLTDTGELFF. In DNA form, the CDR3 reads TGCGCCAGCACCTCGAGCCTAACCGACACCGGGGAGCTGTTTTTT.

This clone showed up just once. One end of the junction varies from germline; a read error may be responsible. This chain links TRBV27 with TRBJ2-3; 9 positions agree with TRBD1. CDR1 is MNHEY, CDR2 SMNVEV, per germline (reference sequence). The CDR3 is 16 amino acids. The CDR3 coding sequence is TGTGCCAGCAGTATATCCCGGGACAGGGCACATCATACGCAGTATTTT. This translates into CASSISRDRAHHTQYF.

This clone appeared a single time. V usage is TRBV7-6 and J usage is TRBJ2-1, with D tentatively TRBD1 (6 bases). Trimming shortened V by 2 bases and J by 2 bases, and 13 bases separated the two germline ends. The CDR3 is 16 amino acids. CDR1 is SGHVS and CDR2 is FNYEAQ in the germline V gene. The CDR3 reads CASSLQGLGAYNEQFF. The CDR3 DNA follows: TGTGCCAGCAGCTTACAGGGGCTAGGGGCCTACAATGAGCAGTTCTTC.

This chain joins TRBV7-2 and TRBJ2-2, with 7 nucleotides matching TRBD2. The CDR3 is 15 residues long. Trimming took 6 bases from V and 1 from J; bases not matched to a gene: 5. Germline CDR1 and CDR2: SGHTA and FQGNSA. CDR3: CASSSLAVNTGELFF. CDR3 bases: TGTGCCAGCAGTTCCCTAGCGGTGAACACCGGGGAGCTGTTTTTT.

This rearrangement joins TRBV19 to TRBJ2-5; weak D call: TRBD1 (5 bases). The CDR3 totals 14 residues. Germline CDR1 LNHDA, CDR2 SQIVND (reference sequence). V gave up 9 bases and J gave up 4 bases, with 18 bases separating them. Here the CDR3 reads CASKSESGRETQYF. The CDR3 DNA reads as TGTGCCAGCAAATCGGAATCAGGGCGAGAGACCCAGTACTTC. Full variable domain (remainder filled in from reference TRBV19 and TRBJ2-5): DGGITQSPKYLFRKEGQNVTLSCEQNLNHDAMYWYRQDPGQGLRLIYYSQIVNDFQKGDIAEGYSVSREKKESFPLTVTSAQKNPTAFYLCASKSESGRETQYFGPGTRLLVL.

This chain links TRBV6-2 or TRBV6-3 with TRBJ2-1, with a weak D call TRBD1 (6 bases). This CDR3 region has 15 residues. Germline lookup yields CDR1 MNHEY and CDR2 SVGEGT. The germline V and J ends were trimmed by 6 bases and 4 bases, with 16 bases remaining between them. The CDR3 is CASSRTGISYNEQFF. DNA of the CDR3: TGTGCCAGCAGCCGAACAGGGATTTCTTACAATGAGCAGTTCTTC.

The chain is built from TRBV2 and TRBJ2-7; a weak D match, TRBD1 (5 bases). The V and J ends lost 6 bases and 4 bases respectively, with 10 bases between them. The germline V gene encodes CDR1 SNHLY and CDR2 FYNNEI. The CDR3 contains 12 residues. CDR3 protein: CASSQGRYEQYF. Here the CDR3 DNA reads TGTGCCAGCAGCCAGGGTAGGTACGAGCAGTACTTC.

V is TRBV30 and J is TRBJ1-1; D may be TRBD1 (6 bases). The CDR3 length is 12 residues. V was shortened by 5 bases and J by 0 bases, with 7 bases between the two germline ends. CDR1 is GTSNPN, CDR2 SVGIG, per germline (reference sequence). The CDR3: CAWGQLNTEAFF. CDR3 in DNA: TGTGCCTGGGGACAGTTGAACACTGAAGCTTTCTTT.